What follows are 25 T cell receptor beta chains derived from one specimen sequenced in a study of glioma-infiltrating T cells after dendritic cell vaccination. Repertoires were generated with immunoSEQ multiplex PCR, while TCRdb's copy carries only in-frame clones and drops some. The table shows roughly 100,000 clones, with 81% occurring only once. The sample consisted of blood, taken before dendritic cell vaccination. The receptors stem from a human donor with glioblastoma.

This chain joins TRBV6-5 and TRBJ2-1, with a tentative D call TRBD1 (6 bases). The V gene's germline CDR1 is MNHEY and CDR2 SVGAGI. V lost 6 bases to trimming and J lost 2 bases, with 14 bases between them. This CDR3 region has 15 residues. The CDR3 DNA reads as TGTGCCAGCAGGGAGACAGGACCTACCTACAATGAGCAGTTCTTC. Translating gives CASRETGPTYNEQFF.

This chain links TRBV11-3 with TRBJ2-3, with D maybe TRBD2 (6 bases). Germline CDR1 reads SGHNT; CDR2 reads YENEEA. With 8 bases removed from V and 6 bases from J, the gap between germline ends came to 15 bases. The CDR3 totals 13 residues. As DNA, the CDR3 is TGTGCCAGCGGTGCGGGGTCCGGGGATACGCAGTATTTT. Its protein is CASGAGSGDTQYF.

V usage is TRBV4-1 and J usage is TRBJ2-1; D call uncertain. V gave up 1 base and J gave up 12 bases, with 10 bases separating them. Germline V gives CDR1 MGHRA, CDR2 YSYEKL. The CDR3 contains 12 residues. The CDR3 protein is CASSQAMSRQFF. In DNA, the CDR3 is TGCGCCAGCAGCCAAGCTATGTCACGGCAGTTCTTC.

The chain couples TRBV11-1 to TRBJ2-1; D is unresolved. V lost 0 bases and J 5 bases, leaving 5 bases between the germline ends. The CDR3 runs 13 residues. Germline V CDR1 and CDR2: SGHAT, FQDESV (reference sequence). The CDR3: CASSLALNNEQFF. Written as DNA, the CDR3 is TGTGCCAGCAGCTTAGCGCTAAACAATGAGCAGTTCTTC.

This sequence joins TRBV5-4 and TRBJ1-2, with 7 bases identical to TRBD1. Per the germline V gene, CDR1 is SGHNT and CDR2 is YYREEE (reference sequence). The CDR3 has 14 amino acids. V lost 1 base, J lost 8 bases, and 8 bases stayed unmatched. CDR3 in amino acids: CASSLTGVLGGYTF. CDR3 nucleotides: TGTGCCAGCAGCTTGACAGGGGTATTGGGGGGCTACACCTTC. The variable domain in full, completed from reference TRBV5-4 and TRBJ1-2, reads ETGVTQSPTHLIKTRGQQVTLRCSSQSGHNTVSWYQQALGQGPQFIFQYYREEENGRGNFPPRFSGLQFPNYSSELNVNALELDDSALYLCASSLTGVLGGYTFGSGTRLTVV.

The J gene is TRBJ1-4, the V gene TRBV29-1; TRBD1 might be the D (5 bases). Germline loops: CDR1 SQVTM, CDR2 ANQGSEA. This CDR3 has 15 amino acids. V lost 0 bases, J lost 8 bases, and 16 bases lay in between. The CDR3 DNA reads as TGCAGCGTTGAAGATCCCCTAGGACATAACGAAAAACTGTTTTTT. Its translation is CSVEDPLGHNEKLFF.

This clone was recorded only once. The genes are TRBV19 and TRBJ1-5; no clear D gene. The CDR3 loop spans 15 amino acids. Trimming cost V 6 bases and J 4 bases, with 16 bases left between them. The V gene's germline CDR1 is LNHDA and CDR2 SQIVND (reference sequence). The CDR3 loop is CASSQVAGSNQPQHF. CDR3 DNA: TGTGCCAGTAGCCAGGTGGCAGGCTCAAATCAGCCCCAGCATTTT. The entire variable domain, with the rest obtained from reference TRBV19 and TRBJ1-5, is as follows: DGGITQSPKYLFRKEGQNVTLSCEQNLNHDAMYWYRQDPGQGLRLIYYSQIVNDFQKGDIAEGYSVSREKKESFPLTVTSAQKNPTAFYLCASSQVAGSNQPQHFGDGTRLSIL.

The chain recombines TRBV4-2 with TRBJ2-7; D may be TRBD1 (6 bases). The germline V gene has CDR1 LGHNA and CDR2 YNFKEQ. The CDR3 sequence is 14 residues long. V lost 0 bases, J lost 7 bases, and 13 bases lay in between. CDR3 sequence (DNA): TGTGCCAGCAGCCAAGATCAGACAGGTTGGGAGCAGTACTTC. It yields the protein CASSQDQTGWEQYF.

The genes are TRBV20-1 and TRBJ2-3; D unclear. Deletions cut 1 base from V and 5 bases from J, with 4 bases between. Germline CDR1 is DFQATT and CDR2 is SNEGSKA (reference sequence). This CDR3 has 11 residues. CDR3 nucleotides: TGCAGTGCTAGAGTTAAAGATACGCAGTATTTT. Its protein is CSARVKDTQYF.

The chain recombines TRBV10-2 with TRBJ2-2; 8 positions match TRBD1. The CDR3 runs 19 residues. In germline, CDR1 is WSHSY, CDR2 SAAADI. V lost 3 bases, J lost 1 base, and 13 bases stayed unmatched. CDR3 DNA: TGCGCCAGCAGTGATAACTCGGGGAGGACAGGGAAGAACACCGGGGAGCTGTTTTTT. Protein sequence: CASSDNSGRTGKNTGELFF.

The rearrangement joins TRBV25-1 to TRBJ2-3; 11 positions agree with TRBD2. V lost 5 bases to trimming and J lost 0 bases; unmatched junction nucleotides: 7. Germline V CDR1 and CDR2: MGHDK, SYGVNS. CDR3 length: 17 residues. This CDR3 is CASSTLAGGISTDTQYF. The CDR3 DNA sequence: TGTGCCAGCAGTACGCTAGCGGGGGGAATAAGCACAGATACGCAGTATTTT. The full variable domain, rest sourced from reference TRBV25-1 and TRBJ2-3, is EADIYQTPRYLVIGTGKKITLECSQTMGHDKMYWYQQDPGMELHLIHYSYGVNSTEKGDLSSESTVSRIRTEHFPLTLESARPSHTSQYLCASSTLAGGISTDTQYFGPGTRLTVL.

The chain couples TRBV6-5 to TRBJ2-2; D may be TRBD2 (7 bases). The CDR3 spans 16 residues. Trimming removed 0 bases at V and 5 bases at J, with 13 bases between. Germline loops: CDR1 MNHEY, CDR2 SVGAGI. The CDR3 region has the DNA TGTGCCAGCAGTTACTCGAAGGGAGGGGGGACCGGGGAGCTGTTTTTT. Translating gives CASSYSKGGGTGELFF.

The chain joins TRBV12-5 to TRBJ2-1; D is unclear. Trimming stripped 1 base from V and 9 bases from J, with 19 bases between. The V gene's germline CDR1 is LGHNT and CDR2 FRNRAP. The CDR3 spans 16 residues. In DNA form, the CDR3 reads TGTGCTAGTGGTTTGGACGGCGGAGACCCCCGCATTGAGCAGTTCTTC. It is translated as CASGLDGGDPRIEQFF. Full variable domain (remainder filled in from reference TRBV12-5 and TRBJ2-1): DARVTQTPRHKVTEMGQEVTMRCQPILGHNTVFWYRQTMMQGLELLAYFRNRAPLDDSGMPKDRFSAEMPDATLATLKIQPSEPRDSAVYFCASGLDGGDPRIEQFFGPGTRLTVL.

This rearrangement joins TRBV4-1 to TRBJ1-1; D is perhaps TRBD1 (6 bases). Trimming cost V 2 bases and J 1 base, with 8 bases left between them. The CDR3 extends over 14 amino acids. Germline-derived CDR1 and CDR2 are MGHRA and YSYEKL. The CDR3 coding sequence is TGCGCCAGCAGCCAAACGACAGGGAACACTGAAGCTTTCTTT. It encodes CASSQTTGNTEAFF.

This CDR3 is CASSSDRGTGELFF. The CDR3 nucleotides read TGCGCCAGCAGTTCCGACAGGGGTACCGGGGAGCTGTTTTTT. The chain combines TRBV10-1 with TRBJ2-2, with 8 positions matching TRBD1. Germline CDR1 and CDR2: WNHNN and SYGVQD (reference sequence). V lost 5 bases to trimming and J lost 5 bases; unmatched junction nucleotides: 4. This CDR3 spans 14 amino acids.

A single count supports this clone. The chain couples TRBV30 to TRBJ2-7; 10 bases are a match to TRBD1. Germline loops: CDR1 GTSNPN, CDR2 SVGIG (reference sequence). There are 17 residues in the CDR3. The V gene end was trimmed by 4 bases and the J gene end by 5 bases; junction bases not matched to a gene: 17. The DNA for the CDR3 is TGTGCCTGGACCCTAGCCCGCCTCCGGGACAGGGGACACGAGCAGTACTTC. Its protein is CAWTLARLRDRGHEQYF.

Concerning this clone itself: A junction end diverges from the germline sequence, so it may reflect a read error. The V call is TRBV4-2, the J call TRBJ1-2, with a weak D call TRBD1 (5 bases). The CDR3 has 14 residues. The germline gives CDR1 LGHNA, CDR2 YNFKEQ. This CDR3 is CASSQRDDYYDYTF. The CDR3 nucleotides read TGTGCCAGCAGCCAGCGGGACGACTACTATGACTACACCTTC.

The genes are TRBV10-3 and TRBJ2-3, with D tentatively TRBD2 (6 bases). Trimming cost V 4 bases and J 1 base, with 12 bases left between them. The V gene's germline CDR1 is ENHRY and CDR2 SYGVKD. The CDR3 contains 15 residues. CDR3 amino acids: CAISGRGGGTDTQYF. As DNA, the CDR3 is TGTGCCATCAGTGGGAGGGGCGGGGGCACAGATACGCAGTATTTT.

Here the CDR3 reads CASSLVSGQGTEAFF. Written as DNA, the CDR3 is TGCGCCAGCAGCTTGGTCAGCGGGCAGGGCACTGAAGCTTTCTTT. This rearrangement joins TRBV5-1 to TRBJ1-1; weak D call: TRBD1 (5 bases). Germline loops: CDR1 SGHRS, CDR2 YFSETQ. CDR3 length: 15 residues. Trimming cost V 0 bases and J 4 bases, with 13 bases left between them.

The J gene is TRBJ2-7, the V gene TRBV11-3; D gene uncertain. With 5 bases removed from V and 7 bases from J, the gap between germline ends came to 12 bases. CDR1 SGHNT and CDR2 YENEEA come from the germline V gene. The CDR3 is 12 residues long. CDR3 region: CASSTLYREQYF. As DNA, the CDR3 is TGTGCCAGCAGCACGCTTTATCGGGAGCAGTACTTC.

Worth noting for this clone: An end of the junction does not agree with germline; a read error may underlie this. The V gene is TRBV7-3, the J gene TRBJ2-7; 7 positions agree with TRBD1. The germline V gene encodes CDR1 SGHTA and CDR2 FQGTGA. The CDR3 consists of 15 residues. The CDR3 here is CASSLRGQSSHEQYF. CDR3 in DNA: TGTGCCAGCAGCTTAAGGGGACAGTCCTCCCACGAGCAGTACTTC. The complete variable domain, with remaining parts taken from reference TRBV7-3 and TRBJ2-7, reads GAGVSQTPSNKVTEKGKYVELRCDPISGHTALYWYRQSLGQGPEFLIYFQGTGAADDSGLPNDRFFAVRPEGSVSTLKIQRTERGDSAVYLCASSLRGQSSHEQYFGPGTRLTVT.

V and J are TRBV14 and TRBJ2-7; tentative D call: TRBD2 (7 bases). The CDR3 spans 16 residues. Germline V gives CDR1 SGHDN, CDR2 FVKESK. The V end was cut by 3 bases, the J end by 0 bases, with 15 bases between. The CDR3 DNA reads as TGTGCCAGCAGCCACGGACGGCGGGGGCTCTCCTACGAGCAGTACTTC. This encodes CASSHGRRGLSYEQYF. Full variable domain (outside the CDR3, taken from reference TRBV14 and TRBJ2-7): EAGVTQFPSHSVIEKGQTVTLRCDPISGHDNLYWYRRVMGKEIKFLLHFVKESKQDESGMPNNRFLAERTGGTYSTLKVQPAELEDSGVYFCASSHGRRGLSYEQYFGPGTRLTVT.

V and J are TRBV5-8 and TRBJ1-6; maybe TRBD1 (5 bases). V lost 3 bases and J lost 7, with 20 bases in between. The CDR3 is 17 amino acids. Germline CDR1 and CDR2: SGHTS and YDEGEE. The CDR3 sequence is CASSSPGLWGQNSPLHF. The CDR3 DNA is TGTGCCAGCAGCTCTCCCGGATTGTGGGGCCAAAATTCACCCCTCCACTTT.

This clone showed up just a few times. V usage is TRBV12-2 and J usage is TRBJ1-5; no check of the table's D call, TRBD1, against the DNA was made. TRBV12-2 is reported as a pseudogene. The CDR3 sequence is 13 residues long. The chain's CDR3 is CASRLEDTQPQHF. DNA of the CDR3: TGTGCAAGTCGCTTAGAGGACACGCAGCCCCAGCATTTT.

The chain uses TRBV6-6 and TRBJ1-2; D is ambiguous. This CDR3 is 12 amino acids long. The ends were cut back, 8 bases at V and 6 bases at J, with 13 bases in the middle. Germline V gene sequence: CDR1 MNHNY, CDR2 SVGAGI (reference sequence). CDR3 DNA: TGTGCCAGCGCGGGCGGGTACAATGGCTACACCTTC. It translates to CASAGGYNGYTF.